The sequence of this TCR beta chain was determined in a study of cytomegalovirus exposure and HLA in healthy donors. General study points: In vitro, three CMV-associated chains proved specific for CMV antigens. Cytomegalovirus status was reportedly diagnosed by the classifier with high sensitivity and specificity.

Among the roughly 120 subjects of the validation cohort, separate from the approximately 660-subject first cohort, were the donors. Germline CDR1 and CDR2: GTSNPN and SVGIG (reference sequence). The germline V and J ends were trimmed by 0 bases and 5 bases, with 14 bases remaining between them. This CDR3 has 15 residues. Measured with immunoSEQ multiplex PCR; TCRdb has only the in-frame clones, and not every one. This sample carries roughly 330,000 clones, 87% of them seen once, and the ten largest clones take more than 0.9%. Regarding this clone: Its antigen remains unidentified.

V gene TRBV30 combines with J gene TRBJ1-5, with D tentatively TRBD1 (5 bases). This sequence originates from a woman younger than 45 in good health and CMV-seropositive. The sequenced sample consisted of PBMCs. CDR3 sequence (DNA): TGTGCCTGGAGTGTAGGTTCCGACAGCGATCAGCCCCAGCATTTT. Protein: CAWSVGSDSDQPQHF.